The present TCR beta chain was sequenced within a study of post-analysis software for immune sequencing data. Across the study: Disease courses included relapsing-remitting, secondary progressive and progressive-relapsing multiple sclerosis.

To note about this clonotype: Its antigen remains unknown. At one end, the junction sequence differs from germline, possibly due to a read error.

General study points: Patients had higher frequencies than controls of a handful of TRBV segments, including TRBV5-6, TRBV5-1 and TRBV20-1. Significantly lower normalized Chao1 diversity was seen in multiple sclerosis patients than in controls.

Every TCR beta cDNA library bore unique molecular identifiers. Each CDR3 protein gets one entry after TCRdb re-called the PCR reads with MiXCR. The sample shows 820,000 or so distinct CDR3 sequences, 53% of them seen only once. Germline V gene sequence: CDR1 MNHNY, CDR2 SVGAGI (reference sequence). This CDR3 has 17 residues. The chain combines TRBV6-6 with TRBJ2-4; 7 bases match TRBD2. The TCR originated in a girl aged 10 to 17 with multiple sclerosis. Material for sequencing was blood. CDR3 in DNA: TGTGCCAGCAGTTACCGGACGAGCGGGGAAGCCAAAAACATCCAGTACTTC. Translated, it gives CASSYRTSGEAKNIQYF.